What follows describes a single TCR beta chain. These data originate in a study of blood T cell repertoires in COVID-19. Study-wide background: The United States, Italy and Spain were the sources of the acute and convalescent COVID-19 samples.

The cohort comprised adults aged about 18 to 90 years residing in 20 to 25 US areas. Clinical history as reported by participants underpinned cohort assignment. Per the study methods: Estimates of nucleated cell counts were drawn from the amplification of reference gene primers. The protocol was immunoSEQ multiplex PCR, while the TCRdb copy is restricted to in-frame clones and leaves out a portion. The V and J calls and the clone size are those of that table, but D and trimming were determined from the DNA. The repertoire holds 250,000 or so clones, with approximately 83% as singletons. The origin of this receptor is a man aged 45-65 years who had recovered from COVID-19. Sequenced: PBMCs or T cells enriched from blood (not recorded which).

CDR3 residues: CASSKVGGSSYNSPLHF. Here the CDR3 DNA reads TGTGCCAGCAGCAAAGTCGGGGGAAGCTCCTATAATTCACCCCTCCACTTT. This chain uses TRBV21-1 with TRBJ1-6. TRBV21-1 is an annotated pseudogene. CDR3 length equals 17 residues.